The present T cell receptor (beta chain) was sequenced within a study of PD-1 blockade in classical Hodgkin lymphoma. Each of the patients experienced relapse following autologous stem cell transplantation, and their brentuximab vedotin exposure differed. The best responses consisted of complete response, partial response or progressive disease. Study-wide findings and caveats: Relapsed/refractory patients reportedly had lower baseline diversity than newly diagnosed patients. Repertoire difference causes, possibly disease activity or prior therapy, remain undefined.

Details on this clone: Its antigen is still unknown.

TCRdb keeps only in-frame clones here, not all; method: immunoSEQ multiplex PCR. Of roughly 150,000 clones listed, less than 80% are singletons. The CDR3 has 14 residues. From germline, CDR1 is MNHEY and CDR2 SMNVEV (reference sequence). V lost 5 bases and J lost 2, with 12 bases in between. The gene calls are TRBV27 and TRBJ1-2, with TRBD1 as a possible D gene (5 bases). The receptor was derived from a human donor with classical Hodgkin lymphoma. This material consisted of peripheral blood mononuclear cells (PBMCs), taken before the second cycle of nivolumab. In DNA, the CDR3 is TGTGCCAGCAGTCCCCGGGCAGGGAACTATGGCTACACCTTC. Its protein product is CASSPRAGNYGYTF.